This entry describes one TCR beta chain. Its antigen is unknown. These data originate in a study of T-cell reconstitution after alpha-beta-depleted transplantation in children. The study, taken as a whole, reports: Several hundred rapidly expanded clones from non-depleted graft cells reportedly supplied alpha-beta T cells about two months post-transplant. T-cell counts and diversity at one year post-transplant came mainly from newly produced T cells. Surviving recipient T cells and thymic progenitors accounted for the high day-60 TCRbeta diversity observed in some patients.

As it was prepared, the TCRbeta library received unique molecular identifiers. Each CDR3 protein gets one entry after TCRdb re-called the PCR reads with MiXCR. The table lists hundreds of thousands of distinct CDR3 sequences, about 15% of them singletons, with around 5.3% in the top ten. V lost 1 base and J lost 5, with 10 bases in between. The CDR3 contains 13 residues. CDR1 is SGHRS and CDR2 is YFSETQ in the germline V gene. This clonotype originated in a male patient younger than 18 who had a stem cell transplant for acute lymphoblastic leukemia, so the T cells may come from the graft donor. This specimen consisted of PBMCs, mostly from graft donor cells, obtained 360 days after TCRalphabeta/CD19-depleted stem cell transplant. The chain carries TRBV5-1 and TRBJ2-7; D gene ambiguous. The CDR3 nucleotides read TGCGCCAGCAGCTTGAAGAATCCCCACGAGCAGTACTTC. Translating gives CASSLKNPHEQYF.